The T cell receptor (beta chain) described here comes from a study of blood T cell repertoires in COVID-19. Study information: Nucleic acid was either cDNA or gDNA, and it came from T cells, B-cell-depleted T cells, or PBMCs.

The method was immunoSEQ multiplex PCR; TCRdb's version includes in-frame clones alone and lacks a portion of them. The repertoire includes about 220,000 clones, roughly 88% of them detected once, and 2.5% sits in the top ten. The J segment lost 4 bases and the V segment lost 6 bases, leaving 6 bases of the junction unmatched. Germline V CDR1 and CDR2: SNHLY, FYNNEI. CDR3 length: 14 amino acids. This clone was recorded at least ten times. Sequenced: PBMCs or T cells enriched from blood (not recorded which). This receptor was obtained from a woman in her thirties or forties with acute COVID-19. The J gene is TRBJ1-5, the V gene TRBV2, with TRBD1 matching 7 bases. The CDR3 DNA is TGTGCCAGCAGCGCTGGGACAGCTAATCAGCCCCAGCATTTT. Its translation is CASSAGTANQPQHF.